This T cell receptor beta chain was captured in a study of Graves' ophthalmopathy and Graves' hyperthyroidism. General study findings and limits: Ophthalmopathy progression was predicted with around 71% sensitivity and roughly 72% specificity.

This CDR3 spans 17 amino acids. CDR1 is MNHEY and CDR2 is SMNVEV in the germline V gene (reference sequence). After removal of 5 bases from V and 0 bases from J, the junction contained 5 bases not matched to a gene. This clonotype was observed many times. Its antigen is currently unknown. Reliance was placed on clinical symptoms, serum thyroxine, TRAb, thyroid ultrasound and orbital computed tomography for diagnosis. The TCR beta CDR3 regions underwent amplification from RNA transcripts. HTBI primers primed a first-round RT-PCR, and a second-round multiplex PCR followed. TCRdb reprocessed the multiplex PCR reads with MiXCR, giving one entry per CDR3 protein. The sample includes roughly 160,000 distinct CDR3 sequences, roughly 36% of them seen just once.

The clonotype originates from a man aged 30 to 45 with Graves' ophthalmopathy. Sequenced sample: peripheral blood. This chain uses TRBV27 with TRBJ2-6; TRBD1 agrees at 9 bases. CDR3 sequence: CASSKQGADSGANVLTF. As DNA, the CDR3 is TGTGCCAGCAGTAAACAGGGGGCGGACTCTGGGGCCAACGTCCTGACTTTC.